These 20 T cell receptor beta chains were sequenced from one sample in a study of control samples from healthy donors and cancer patients. The table came from immunoSEQ multiplex PCR; TCRdb's copy has only in-frame clones and leaves some out. The sample includes 250,000 to 300,000 clones, almost 85% of them seen just once. Sequenced sample: PBMCs. These receptors all come from a woman aged 55 to 70 with lung cancer.

The chain recombines TRBV12-3 or TRBV12-4 with TRBJ1-5; D not resolved. CDR3 size: 12 residues. Trimming left V 2 bases short and J 5 bases short, with 4 bases between. The DNA for the CDR3 is TGTGCCAGCAGTTTAAACGATCAGCCCCAGCATTTT. As protein: CASSLNDQPQHF.

The chain couples TRBV2 to TRBJ2-2; a weak D match, TRBD1 (6 bases). Germline assignment: CDR1 SNHLY and CDR2 FYNNEI. The CDR3 is 15 residues long. Trimming removed 2 bases at V and 7 bases at J, with 14 bases between. CDR3 in DNA: TGTGCCAGCAGTGAAAACAGGGATGCAATCGGGGAGCTGTTTTTT. It translates to CASSENRDAIGELFF.

V is TRBV18 and J is TRBJ2-6; D is uncertain. Per the germline V gene, CDR1 is KGHSH and CDR2 is LQKENI. The CDR3 has 15 amino acids. The ends were cut back, 3 bases at V and 0 bases at J, with 6 bases in the middle. CDR3 bases: TGTGCCAGCTCACCCGAGCGCTCTGGGGCCAACGTCCTGACTTTC. Amino acids: CASSPERSGANVLTF.

The J gene is TRBJ2-6, the V gene TRBV28, with D hard to call. V lost 3 bases and J 4 bases, leaving 16 bases between the germline ends. This CDR3 has 17 amino acids. Germline CDR1 MDHEN, CDR2 SYDVKM. This CDR3 is CASSFSRQAKGANVLTF. Written as DNA, the CDR3 is TGTGCCAGCAGTTTCAGCAGGCAGGCCAAAGGGGCCAACGTCCTGACTTTC.

The J gene is TRBJ1-4, the V gene TRBV3-1 (or the pseudogene TRBV3-2); D is unresolved. From germline, CDR1 is LGHDT and CDR2 YNNKEL (reference sequence). There are 14 residues in the CDR3. V was pared by 6 bases and J by 7 bases, with 15 bases between. The DNA for the CDR3 is TGTGCCAGCAGTCCAAGAACAGCAGGTGAAAAACTGTTTTTT. It is translated as CASSPRTAGEKLFF.

The chain couples TRBV7-2 to TRBJ1-2; the D gene is possibly TRBD1 (5 bases). V lost 5 bases and J 4 bases, leaving 8 bases between the germline ends. CDR3 length: 12 amino acids. The germline CDR1 and CDR2 sequences are SGHTA and FQGNSA. The CDR3 spells CASSPGLYGYTF. Written as DNA, the CDR3 is TGTGCCAGCAGCCCGGGACTCTATGGCTACACCTTC.

This clone was recorded only once. The gene calls are TRBV28 and TRBJ1-5, with 10 bases aligning to TRBD1. The germline CDR1 and CDR2 sequences are MDHEN and SYDVKM. The CDR3 spans 16 residues. With 2 bases clipped from V and 4 bases from J, the junction kept 5 bases outside the gene matches. The CDR3 sequence is CASSLGTGAKNQPQHF. The CDR3 nucleotides are TGTGCCAGCAGTTTAGGGACAGGGGCGAAAAATCAGCCCCAGCATTTT.

This chain connects TRBV5-1 to TRBJ1-1; maybe TRBD1 (5 bases). Trimming stripped 0 bases from V and 4 bases from J, with 16 bases between. The V gene's germline CDR1 is SGHRS and CDR2 YFSETQ. This CDR3 comprises 16 residues. This chain's CDR3 is CASSLAGRVDATEAFF. The CDR3 nucleotides read TGCGCCAGCAGCTTGGCCGGCAGGGTAGACGCCACTGAAGCTTTCTTT.

The genes are TRBV6-2 or TRBV6-3 and TRBJ2-7; D not resolved. This CDR3 spans 12 amino acids. Germline V gene lookup returns CDR1 MNHEY and CDR2 SVGEGT. V lost 5 bases, J lost 6 bases, and 11 bases lay in between. Written as DNA, the CDR3 is TGTGCCAGCAGTCCCGCGGCCCTCGAGCAGTACTTC. Encoded protein: CASSPAALEQYF.

The chain is built from TRBV6-4 and TRBJ2-3, with D maybe TRBD1 (5 bases). Germline CDR1 is MRHNA and CDR2 is SNTAGT. Trimming shortened V by 3 bases and J by 6 bases, and 10 bases separated the two germline ends. The CDR3 consists of 13 residues. CDR3 in DNA: TGTGCCAGCAGTGAACAGGAGTGGGATACGCAGTATTTT. Its translation: CASSEQEWDTQYF.

The chain combines TRBV19 with TRBJ1-1; the D gene is possibly TRBD1 (5 bases). This CDR3 is built from 15 residues. Germline V gene sequence: CDR1 LNHDA, CDR2 SQIVND (reference sequence). Trimming removed 7 bases at V and 4 bases at J, with 19 bases between. CDR3 nucleotides: TGTGCCAGTACTCCCTGGGGGGTCGTGAGCACTGAAGCTTTCTTT. Protein product: CASTPWGVVSTEAFF.

Note on this clone: Different DNA sequences within this sample yield the same CDR3. V and J are TRBV5-1 and TRBJ1-1; D remains unclear. CDR3 length equals 15 residues. Germline CDR1 is SGHRS and CDR2 is YFSETQ. V lost 0 bases to trimming and J lost 0 bases, with 9 bases between them. Written as DNA, the CDR3 is TGCGCCAGCAGCTTGGAGGGCGCATTGAACACTGAAGCTTTCTTT. Protein product: CASSLEGALNTEAFF.

In its sample, this clone was seen once. The rearrangement uses TRBV20-1 and TRBJ2-7, with 7 bases aligning to TRBD1. Losses at the gene ends were 6 bases for V and 3 bases for J; bases not matched to a gene: 2. The CDR3 is made up of 11 amino acids. From germline, CDR1 is DFQATT and CDR2 SNEGSKA (reference sequence). The CDR3 DNA is TGCAGTGCGGCAGGGGGCTACGAGCAGTACTTC. It translates to CSAAGGYEQYF.

J is TRBJ2-3 and V is TRBV3-1 (or the pseudogene TRBV3-2), with D maybe TRBD2 (5 bases). CDR3 size: 16 residues. Germline V gene sequence: CDR1 LGHDT, CDR2 YNNKEL (reference sequence). V dropped 6 bases and J dropped 0 bases, with 16 bases sitting between them. CDR3 DNA: TGTGCCAGCAGTCCGCCGGCAGGAGGTAGCACAGATACGCAGTATTTT. It is translated as CASSPPAGGSTDTQYF.

The V gene is TRBV5-1, the J gene TRBJ2-5; D remains ambiguous. The CDR3 runs 13 residues. V was shortened by 1 base and J by 5 bases, with 9 bases between the two germline ends. Germline V CDR1 and CDR2: SGHRS, YFSETQ. The DNA of the CDR3 is TGCGCCAGCAGCTTGACCACAACCGAGACCCAGTACTTC. The encoded protein is CASSLTTTETQYF.

The chain has TRBV15 and TRBJ1-4; D is undetermined. The CDR3 runs 14 residues. With 1 base removed from V and 5 bases from J, the gap between germline ends came to 8 bases. CDR1 and CDR2 (germline): LNHNV, YYDKDF (reference sequence). The CDR3 bases are TGTGCCACCAGCAGAGCCGGGGTAAATGAAAAACTGTTTTTT. Translating gives CATSRAGVNEKLFF.

This chain uses TRBV2 with TRBJ2-2; a weak D match, TRBD1 (5 bases). This CDR3 region has 14 residues. Germline loops: CDR1 SNHLY, CDR2 FYNNEI. The germline V and J ends were trimmed by 4 bases and 0 bases, with 6 bases remaining between them. The CDR3 protein is CASSGTPNTGELFF. CDR3 DNA sequence: TGTGCCAGCAGTGGGACACCGAACACCGGGGAGCTGTTTTTT.

The V gene is TRBV2, the J gene TRBJ1-5; tentative D call: TRBD1 (5 bases). This CDR3 region has 15 residues. From germline, CDR1 is SNHLY and CDR2 FYNNEI. V was clipped by 4 bases and J by 6 bases, with 16 bases between them. The CDR3 loop is CASSVDGGAAQPQHF. DNA of the CDR3: TGTGCCAGCAGTGTGGATGGGGGAGCGGCTCAGCCCCAGCATTTT.

V usage is TRBV19 and J usage is TRBJ1-2, with no clear D. Trimming removed 6 bases at V and 4 bases at J, with 9 bases between. The CDR3 has 12 amino acids. Germline-derived CDR1 and CDR2 are LNHDA and SQIVND (reference sequence). In nucleotides, the CDR3 is TGTGCCAGTAGCCTTGCGTTCTATGGCTACACCTTC. Its translation: CASSLAFYGYTF.

As concerns this clone: The junction does not match germline at one end; this may be a read error. This rearrangement joins TRBV28 to TRBJ1-3; perhaps TRBD1 as D (6 bases). The CDR3 spans 13 residues. Germline assignment: CDR1 MDHEN and CDR2 SYDVKM. The DNA of the CDR3 is TGTGCCAGCAGTGTACACGAGACAGGAAACCAGGGATTT. The encoded protein is CASSVHETGNQGF.